The text below deals with one TCR beta chain. Here immunoSEQ multiplex PCR was the method, and the copy in TCRdb shows in-frame clones only, minus some. This table has 100,000 to 150,000 clones, 85% to 90% appearing once. CDR3 length equals 16 residues. Germline V lookup: CDR1 ENHRY, CDR2 SYGVKD. Trimming removed 3 bases from V and 0 bases from J; junction bases left unmatched: 5. This specimen belongs to a study of blood T cell repertoires in COVID-19. The TCR originated in a man aged 50 to 60 with acute or convalescent COVID-19. The chain joins TRBV10-3 to TRBJ2-1; 7 nucleotides match TRBD1. Input material: peripheral blood. The CDR3: CAISDPRGLSYNEQFF. Here the CDR3 DNA reads TGTGCCATCAGTGACCCTAGGGGGCTCTCCTACAATGAGCAGTTCTTC.